Presented here are 20 T cell receptor beta chains from one specimen sequenced in a study of CD8 T cells in ankylosing spondylitis. The study's findings and limits: Roughly eight highly homologous variants made up a TCR beta motif, and this motif appeared characteristic of ankylosing spondylitis blood.

TCRdb processed the 5' RACE reads anew with MiXCR; each CDR3 protein has one entry. The sample holds around 890,000 distinct CDR3 sequences, 10% to 15% seen once. No antigen has been assigned to these receptors. The specimen was blood, either unsorted or a sorted T cell fraction (not recorded which). The receptor source for this set is a male donor with ankylosing spondylitis.

This clonotype was seen repeatedly, ten times or more. V and J are TRBV5-1 and TRBJ2-7; D perhaps matches TRBD1 (5 bases). Trimming cost V 6 bases and J 2 bases, with 15 bases left between them. CDR1 is SGHRS, CDR2 YFSETQ, per germline. The CDR3 contains 14 residues. The CDR3 loop is CASKSFPGTYEQYF. The CDR3 DNA is TGCGCCAGCAAGTCGTTTCCAGGGACCTACGAGCAGTACTTC.

The chain uses TRBV5-5 and TRBJ1-1, with D tentatively TRBD1 (6 bases). V was trimmed by 7 bases and J by 4 bases, leaving 14 bases between them. Germline V gene sequence: CDR1 SGHKS, CDR2 YYEKEE (reference sequence). CDR3 length: 13 amino acids. CDR3 amino acids: CASEGTFGTEAFF. The DNA of the CDR3 is TGTGCCAGCGAGGGGACATTCGGCACTGAAGCTTTCTTT.

The sample holds a few counts of this clonotype. The chain couples TRBV20-1 to TRBJ1-2, with 7 bases lining up with TRBD1. The CDR3 sequence is 11 residues long. With V trimmed by 2 bases and J by 10 bases, 4 bases remained unmatched. Germline V gene data show CDR1 as DFQATT and CDR2 as SNEGSKA (reference sequence). As DNA, the CDR3 is TGCAGTGCTAGACCAGGACAGGTCTACACCTTC. This encodes CSARPGQVYTF.

This clonotype was counted between two and nine times. DNA for the CDR3: TGTGCCAGCAGCTTAGTTAGTTGGAGTAGGGATACGCAGTATTTT. Amino acids: CASSLVSWSRDTQYF. The rearrangement links TRBV7-2 to TRBJ2-3; no reliable D call. The CDR3 extends over 15 amino acids. With 1 base removed from V and 6 bases from J, the gap between germline ends came to 14 bases. Per germline, CDR1 SGHTA and CDR2 FQGNSA. Combining the CDR3 with reference TRBV7-2 and TRBJ2-3 gives the whole variable domain GAGVSQSPSNKVTEKGKDVELRCDPISGHTALYWYRQSLGQGLEFLIYFQGNSAPDKSGLPSDRFSAERTGGSVSTLTIQRTQQEDSAVYLCASSLVSWSRDTQYFGPGTRLTVL.

This clonotype was recorded a few times. V usage is TRBV6-5 and J usage is TRBJ1-2, with D unresolved. The CDR3 is 14 amino acids. Germline assignment: CDR1 MNHEY and CDR2 SVGAGI. Trimming took off 2 bases at V and 4 bases at J, with 11 bases between the two ends. CDR3 sequence (DNA): TGTGCCAGCAGTTACGACTCCCAGAGCTATGGCTACACCTTC. It codes for CASSYDSQSYGYTF.

The table lists this clonotype with a few counts. This rearrangement joins TRBV5-5 to TRBJ2-7, with TRBD1 matching over 7 bases. The CDR3 consists of 15 residues. CDR1 and CDR2 (germline): SGHKS, YYEKEE (reference sequence). J was trimmed by 2 bases and V by 2 bases; bases with no gene match: 7. In nucleotides, the CDR3 is TGTGCCAGCAGCTTAGCCGGGACAGAGCCCTACGAGCAGTACTTC. It codes for CASSLAGTEPYEQYF.

This clonotype was seen a few times. The chain couples TRBV30 to TRBJ2-3; no definite D call. Germline V lookup: CDR1 GTSNPN, CDR2 SVGIG (reference sequence). CDR3 size: 16 residues. V was trimmed by 4 bases and J by 3 bases, leaving 20 bases between them. CDR3 region: CAWNLNWVVGTDTQYF. CDR3 nucleotides: TGTGCCTGGAACCTAAATTGGGTAGTCGGAACAGATACGCAGTATTTT.

This clonotype was seen only a few times. The chain links TRBV4-3 to TRBJ2-3, with TRBD2 matching over 11 bases. CDR1 is LGHNA and CDR2 is YSLEER in the germline V gene. CDR3 size: 18 residues. After removal of 0 bases from V and 2 bases from J, the junction contained 7 bases not matched to a gene. CDR3 bases: TGCGCCAGCAGCCAAGAAGTCCGACTAGCGGGATTCACAGATACGCAGTATTTT. Protein: CASSQEVRLAGFTDTQYF.

This CDR3 is CATSGRENTDTQYF. In DNA form, the CDR3 reads TGTGCCACCAGTGGTAGGGAGAACACAGATACGCAGTATTTT. The chain joins TRBV24-1 to TRBJ2-3; D perhaps matches TRBD2 (5 bases). The V end was cut by 5 bases, the J end by 2 bases, with 10 bases between. Germline V lookup: CDR1 KGHDR, CDR2 SFDVKD. This CDR3 is built from 14 residues.

V is TRBV12-3 or TRBV12-4 and J is TRBJ1-1; a possible D gene is TRBD1 (5 bases). Trimming left V 4 bases short and J 4 bases short, with 19 bases between. This CDR3 is 16 amino acids long. CDR3 protein: CASSWSGVGPSTEAFF. As DNA, the CDR3 is TGTGCCAGCAGTTGGTCAGGCGTGGGGCCTAGCACTGAAGCTTTCTTT.

The rearrangement links TRBV20-1 to TRBJ1-6; 9 positions match TRBD1. Trimming took 5 bases from V and 5 from J; bases not matched to a gene: 4. CDR1 DFQATT and CDR2 SNEGSKA come from the germline V gene (reference sequence). This CDR3 is built from 14 residues. The CDR3 DNA reads TGCAGTGCTCTTGGACAGGGGAATAATTCACCCCTCCACTTT. Protein sequence: CSALGQGNNSPLHF.

J is TRBJ1-6 and V is TRBV6-5; 8 bases line up with TRBD1. From germline, CDR1 is MNHEY and CDR2 SVGAGI. Trimming took 2 bases from V and 10 from J; bases not matched to a gene: 7. The CDR3 spans 15 residues. CDR3: CASSYADRDFSPLHF. The CDR3 DNA reads TGTGCCAGCAGTTACGCGGACAGGGATTTCTCACCCCTCCACTTT.

This clonotype was seen a handful of times. The chain links TRBV7-2 to TRBJ2-7; 9 positions agree with TRBD2. Per germline, CDR1 SGHTA and CDR2 FQGNSA. V shed 4 bases, J shed 7 bases, and the junction held 14 bases outside the gene matches. This CDR3 has 16 residues. CDR3 region: CASSYGGRGFRWEQYF. DNA of the CDR3: TGTGCCAGCAGCTATGGCGGGAGGGGTTTTAGATGGGAGCAGTACTTC.

This clonotype was found a few times. The CDR3 loop is CATSRDLGAYEQYF. DNA for the CDR3: TGTGCCACCAGCAGAGATCTTGGGGCCTACGAGCAGTACTTC. The chain links TRBV15 to TRBJ2-7; D is uncertain. The CDR3 totals 14 residues. The germline V gene has CDR1 LNHNV and CDR2 YYDKDF (reference sequence). Trimming removed 0 bases at V and 2 bases at J, with 8 bases between.

This clonotype was seen at least ten times. The rearrangement joins TRBV9 to TRBJ1-1; no clear D gene. CDR1 SGDLS and CDR2 YYNGEE come from the germline V gene. The V end lost 4 bases, the J end lost 2 bases, and 15 bases lay between the germline ends. CDR3 length equals 15 residues. Here the CDR3 DNA reads TGTGCCAGCAGCCCCACGACGGGCGTAAACACTGAAGCTTTCTTT. Protein sequence: CASSPTTGVNTEAFF.

This clonotype has just a few counts. V gene TRBV5-1 combines with J gene TRBJ1-2, with D perhaps matching TRBD1 (5 bases). CDR3 length: 14 amino acids. Deletions cut 4 bases from V and 11 bases from J, with 21 bases between. CDR1 SGHRS and CDR2 YFSETQ come from the germline V gene. This CDR3 is CASSPPSSRTRYTF. CDR3 nucleotide sequence: TGCGCCAGCAGCCCTCCTTCTTCCCGGACACGTTACACCTTC.

The V and J genes are TRBV12-3 or TRBV12-4 and TRBJ2-2, with D uncertain. Trimming removed 5 bases at V and 7 bases at J, with 14 bases between. The length of the CDR3 is 14 residues. This chain's CDR3 is CASSPPYAIGELFF. As DNA, the CDR3 is TGTGCCAGCAGTCCCCCTTATGCGATCGGGGAGCTGTTTTTT.

This clonotype was found many times. This chain links TRBV29-1 with TRBJ2-1; D gene ambiguous. Germline lookup yields CDR1 SQVTM and CDR2 ANQGSEA. There are 12 residues in the CDR3. Trimming removed 5 bases from V and 8 bases from J, with 13 bases in between. CDR3 DNA sequence: TGCAGCGTTCCCCGAAGGGTGGATGAGCAGTTCTTC. Its protein product is CSVPRRVDEQFF.

The chain links TRBV4-1 to TRBJ2-7; 9 nucleotides line up with TRBD1. V dropped 8 bases and J dropped 3; count of bases not matched to a gene: 8. The CDR3 runs to 14 residues. Germline V gene sequence: CDR1 MGHRA, CDR2 YSYEKL. The CDR3 coding sequence is TGCGCCAGCGCCCGACAGGGGGGGAACTACGAGCAGTACTTC. Its protein is CASARQGGNYEQYF.

This clonotype turned up a few times. The chain links TRBV10-2 to TRBJ1-6; D gene uncertain. Germline V CDR1 and CDR2: WSHSY, SAAADI. This CDR3 is built from 14 residues. V was clipped by 6 bases and J by 7 bases, with 13 bases between them. The CDR3 region is CASRDPGLNSPLHF. The CDR3 nucleotides read TGCGCCAGCAGAGACCCGGGCCTCAATTCACCCCTCCACTTT.